These T cell receptor beta chains were read from a single sample in a study of stem cell transplantation in POMP-related autoinflammatory disease. Generated by immunoSEQ multiplex PCR, the TCRdb table keeps only in-frame clones and is missing some. The sample lists some 68,000 clones, roughly 93% occurring once. Sequenced material: CD4+ T cells from PBMCs, taken after stem cell transplantation. The receptors were sampled from a human patient with POMP-related autoinflammation and immune dysregulation (PRAID). The T cells may partly be graft donor cells. The CDR3 runs from the conserved cysteine through the conserved F or W. Fields, in order: D gene, J gene, clone size, V gene, CDR3 protein, CDR3 DNA. The D gene is left open where the match is weak. Some rows mark clone size as missing; the rest say once, few, many or name a class of expanded clone.

D: .
J: TRBJ2-2
size: .
V: TRBV5-1
CDR3: CASSLGPLVQNTGELFF
DNA: TGCGCCAGCAGCTTGGGCCCCTTAGTTCAGAACACCGGGGAGCTGTTTTTT

D: .
J: TRBJ2-1
size: .
V: TRBV18
CDR3: CASSPQEGYGNEQFF
DNA: TGTGCCAGCTCACCACAGGAAGGGTACGGAAATGAGCAGTTCTTC

D: .
J: TRBJ1-2
size: .
V: TRBV4-2
CDR3: CASSPDRNYGYTF
DNA: TGTGCCAGCAGCCCCGACAGAAACTATGGCTACACCTTC

D: .
J: TRBJ2-2
size: .
V: TRBV24-1
CDR3: CATSEGDPRSGPTGELFF
DNA: TGTGCCACCAGTGAGGGGGACCCCCGGTCGGGTCCCACCGGGGAGCTGTTTTTT

D: TRBD1
J: TRBJ1-2
size: .
V: TRBV28
CDR3: CASSQDRGAEGYTF
DNA: TGTGCCAGCAGTCAGGACAGGGGCGCCGAGGGCTACACCTTC

D: .
J: TRBJ2-7
size: .
V: TRBV7-6
CDR3: CASSLDWNGGSYEQYF
DNA: TGTGCCAGCAGCTTAGATTGGAATGGGGGGTCCTACGAGCAGTACTTC

D: .
J: TRBJ1-6
size: .
V: TRBV4-1
CDR3: CASSQTGTRRSPLHF
DNA: TGCGCCAGCAGCCAAACCGGGACCCGGCGGTCACCCCTCCACTTT

D: .
J: TRBJ1-6
size: .
V: TRBV28
CDR3: CASETGSNSPLHF
DNA: TGTGCCAGCGAAACAGGCTCAAATTCACCCCTCCACTTT

D: .
J: TRBJ2-3
size: .
V: TRBV2
CDR3: CASRWDSTDTQYF
DNA: TGTGCCAGCAGGTGGGACAGCACAGATACGCAGTATTTT

D: TRBD2
J: TRBJ2-2
size: .
V: TRBV19
CDR3: CASIPTSGRAATGELFF
DNA: TGTGCCAGTATCCCGACTAGCGGGAGGGCCGCCACCGGGGAGCTGTTTTTT

D: TRBD2
J: TRBJ2-5
size: .
V: TRBV2
CDR3: CASKLKRGSGETQYF
DNA: TGTGCCAGCAAGTTAAAGCGGGGGTCTGGGGAGACCCAGTACTTC

D: .
J: TRBJ2-7
size: .
V: TRBV6-5
CDR3: CASRKAGVLYEQYF
DNA: TGTGCCAGCAGGAAGGCAGGGGTCCTCTACGAGCAGTACTTC

D: TRBD1
J: TRBJ2-5
size: once
V: TRBV5-1
CDR3: CASRLRGPQETQYF
DNA: TGCGCCAGCCGCTTAAGGGGGCCTCAAGAGACCCAGTACTTC

D: .
J: TRBJ1-1
size: .
V: TRBV7-9
CDR3: CASSLSDLFAGWAFF
DNA: TGTGCCAGCAGCCTCTCGGATCTATTCGCGGGGTGGGCTTTCTTT

D: .
J: TRBJ2-2
size: .
V: TRBV9
CDR3: CASSVAAVQNTGELFF
DNA: TGTGCCAGCAGCGTAGCCGCTGTCCAGAACACCGGGGAGCTGTTTTTT

D: .
J: TRBJ2-2
size: .
V: TRBV7-2
CDR3: CASSFKSLGWVTGELFF
DNA: TGTGCCAGCAGCTTTAAGTCTCTAGGGTGGGTCACCGGGGAGCTGTTTTTT

D: TRBD1
J: TRBJ2-1
size: .
V: TRBV18
CDR3: CASSPRQGNEQFF
DNA: TGTGCCAGCTCACCCCGACAGGGCAATGAGCAGTTCTTC

D: .
J: TRBJ1-3
size: .
V: TRBV7-9
CDR3: CASSLDARGRGNTIYF
DNA: TGTGCCAGCAGCCTAGATGCCAGGGGTCGGGGAAACACCATATATTTT

D: .
J: TRBJ1-4
size: .
V: TRBV5-1
CDR3: CASSLRGFEWRNEKLFF
DNA: TGCGCCAGCAGCTTAAGAGGGTTCGAATGGAGAAATGAAAAACTGTTTTTT

D: .
J: TRBJ2-3
size: .
V: TRBV10-1
CDR3: CASSEWGGGGTDTQYF
DNA: TGCGCCAGCAGTGAATGGGGCGGGGGCGGCACAGATACGCAGTATTTT

D: TRBD1
J: TRBJ1-4
size: .
V: TRBV20-1
CDR3: CSASQRGGANEKLFF
DNA: TGCAGTGCTAGTCAGAGAGGGGGCGCTAATGAAAAACTGTTTTTT

D: .
J: TRBJ1-6
size: .
V: TRBV9
CDR3: CASSLRTDNSPLHF
DNA: TGTGCCAGCAGCCTACGGACAGATAATTCACCCCTCCACTTT

D: .
J: TRBJ1-5
size: once
V: TRBV28
CDR3: CASTTGVQPQHF
DNA: TGTGCCAGCACAACGGGAGTTCAGCCCCAGCATTTT

D: TRBD2
J: TRBJ2-1
size: .
V: TRBV10-3
CDR3: CAISESGTNLNEQFF
DNA: TGTGCCATCAGTGAGTCAGGGACTAACCTAAATGAGCAGTTCTTC

D: TRBD2
J: TRBJ2-1
size: .
V: TRBV6-6
CDR3: CASAHPQRDDNEQFF
DNA: TGTGCCAGCGCTCACCCGCAGCGGGACGACAATGAGCAGTTCTTC

D: .
J: TRBJ2-5
size: .
V: TRBV4-1
CDR3: CASSQDPSRETQYF
DNA: TGCGCCAGCAGCCAAGATCCTAGCCGGGAGACCCAGTACTTC

D: .
J: TRBJ1-5
size: .
V: TRBV5-6
CDR3: CASSSSGVNQPQHF
DNA: TGTGCCAGCAGCTCTTCAGGGGTCAATCAGCCCCAGCATTTT

D: .
J: TRBJ2-2
size: .
V: TRBV4-1
CDR3: CASSQATYLNTGELFF
DNA: TGCGCCAGCAGCCAAGCTACTTACCTGAACACCGGGGAGCTGTTTTTT

D: .
J: TRBJ2-1
size: .
V: TRBV18
CDR3: CASSPPLARNEQFF
DNA: TGTGCCAGCTCACCCCCCCTAGCGCGGAATGAGCAGTTCTTC

D: .
J: TRBJ1-6
size: .
V: TRBV6-5
CDR3: CASLGQYNSPLHF
DNA: TGTGCCAGCCTTGGACAGTATAATTCACCCCTCCACTTT

D: .
J: TRBJ1-4
size: .
V: TRBV5-1
CDR3: CASSLLLGPSTNEKLFF
DNA: TGCGCCAGCAGCTTGCTACTGGGGCCGTCAACTAATGAAAAACTGTTTTTT

D: .
J: TRBJ1-4
size: once
V: TRBV23-1
CDR3: CASGGRGYEKLFF
DNA: TGCGCCAGCGGAGGAAGGGGTTATGAAAAACTGTTTTTT

D: .
J: TRBJ1-5
size: .
V: TRBV19
CDR3: CASSIDRLYQPQHF
DNA: TGTGCCAGTAGTATAGATAGGTTATATCAGCCCCAGCATTTT

D: .
J: TRBJ2-3
size: once
V: TRBV28
CDR3: CASIAGGSGTDTQYF
DNA: TGTGCCAGCATAGCAGGAGGCTCCGGCACAGATACGCAGTATTTT

D: .
J: TRBJ1-6
size: .
V: TRBV6-5
CDR3: CASSFTGIPDSPLHF
DNA: TGTGCCAGCAGTTTTACCGGGATCCCGGATTCACCCCTCCACTTT

D: TRBD1
J: TRBJ1-5
size: once
V: TRBV10-3
CDR3: CATSPGQGGNQPQHF
DNA: TGTGCCACTTCACCAGGACAGGGTGGGAATCAGCCCCAGCATTTT

D: .
J: TRBJ1-2
size: .
V: TRBV4-1
CDR3: CASRIQKGSFRPNYGYTF
DNA: TGCGCCAGCAGGATTCAAAAGGGTTCTTTTCGACCGAACTATGGCTACACCTTC

D: .
J: TRBJ2-7
size: .
V: TRBV28
CDR3: CASSVQGGAYEQYF
DNA: TGTGCCAGCAGTGTCCAGGGGGGAGCCTACGAGCAGTACTTC

D: TRBD1
J: TRBJ1-6
size: .
V: TRBV5-1
CDR3: CASSIRGAFYSPLHF
DNA: TGCGCCAGCAGCATCAGGGGGGCGTTCTATTCACCCCTCCACTTT

D: TRBD1
J: TRBJ1-2
size: .
V: TRBV19
CDR3: CASSRNGQDGYGYTF
DNA: TGTGCCAGTAGCCGAAACGGACAGGACGGGTATGGCTACACCTTC

D: .
J: TRBJ2-1
size: .
V: TRBV15
CDR3: CATSREKMSSYNEQFF
DNA: TGTGCCACCAGCAGAGAGAAGATGAGCTCCTACAATGAGCAGTTCTTC

D: .
J: TRBJ2-3
size: .
V: TRBV18
CDR3: CASSSKNTDTQYF
DNA: TGTGCCAGCTCATCAAAAAACACAGATACGCAGTATTTT

D: .
J: TRBJ2-3
size: .
V: TRBV5-1
CDR3: CASSPRSGDTQYF
DNA: TGCGCCAGCAGCCCACGTAGTGGGGATACGCAGTATTTT

D: .
J: TRBJ1-2
size: .
V: TRBV7-3
CDR3: CASSKTGTLVPILNGYTF
DNA: TGTGCCAGCAGCAAAACCGGGACTCTAGTCCCAATCCTTAATGGCTACACCTTC

D: .
J: TRBJ2-3
size: .
V: TRBV13
CDR3: CASRQMTGFNTDTQYF
DNA: TGTGCCAGCAGGCAAATGACTGGTTTCAACACAGATACGCAGTATTTT

D: TRBD2
J: TRBJ2-3
size: .
V: TRBV3-1/TRBV3-2
CDR3: CASSPTSGSTDTQYF
DNA: TGTGCCAGCAGCCCGACTAGCGGGAGCACAGATACGCAGTATTTT

D: TRBD1
J: TRBJ2-5
size: .
V: TRBV5-1
CDR3: CASSYSRTGGGQETQYF
DNA: TGCGCCAGCAGCTACAGCAGGACAGGGGGAGGACAAGAGACCCAGTACTTC

D: .
J: TRBJ2-3
size: .
V: TRBV4-2
CDR3: CASSPVGATDTQYF
DNA: TGTGCCAGCAGCCCAGTGGGGGCCACAGATACGCAGTATTTT

D: .
J: TRBJ2-3
size: .
V: TRBV28
CDR3: CASSLSSPVDTQYF
DNA: TGTGCCAGCAGTTTATCGTCTCCTGTGGATACGCAGTATTTT

D: .
J: TRBJ1-2
size: .
V: TRBV29-1
CDR3: CSAAGASDYGYTF
DNA: TGCAGCGCCGCAGGAGCTTCAGACTATGGCTACACCTTC

D: TRBD1
J: TRBJ2-5
size: .
V: TRBV2
CDR3: CASSRDRGLETQYF
DNA: TGTGCCAGCAGCCGGGACAGGGGGCTTGAGACCCAGTACTTC

D: .
J: TRBJ2-2
size: .
V: TRBV21-1
CDR3: CASSKVGEGTTGELFF
DNA: .